Presented here are 3 T cell receptor beta chains from one specimen sequenced in a study of vaccination and CD4 T cells after COVID-19. Sequence data for DNA of cultured CD4+ T cells were generated by the Oncomine TCR Beta short-read assay. TCRdb reprocessed the PCR reads with MiXCR, giving one entry per CDR3 protein. The table lists 20,000 or so distinct CDR3 sequences, roughly three fifths of them singletons. Treatment described: approximately nine-day PBMC culture with coronavirus spike peptide pools or control peptides (ViraFEST assay). Their antigen targets remain unknown. Sequenced sample: CD4+ T cells from blood, cultured in vitro. The receptors were gathered from a human donor who had recovered from COVID-19.

V and J are TRBV6-2 or TRBV6-3 and TRBJ2-5; 9 bases are shared with TRBD1. This CDR3 has 13 amino acids. Germline V gene data show CDR1 as MNHEY and CDR2 as SVGEGT. V dropped 11 bases and J dropped 5; count of bases not matched to a gene: 9. In DNA form, the CDR3 reads TGTGCCGGCCGACGGACAGGGGTCGAGACCCAGTACTTC. This translates into CAGRRTGVETQYF.

The chain is built from TRBV6-5 and TRBJ2-7, with TRBD1 identical over 7 bases. V gave up 2 bases and J gave up 4 bases; unmatched junction bases: 2. The CDR3 covers 13 residues. CDR1 is MNHEY, CDR2 SVGAGI, per germline. The CDR3 sequence: CASSYGDSYEQYF. For the CDR3, the DNA is TGTGCCAGCAGTTACGGGGACAGTTACGAGCAGTACTTC.

This clonotype came up a few times. This chain uses TRBV7-9 with TRBJ1-2; no definite D call. The CDR3 runs to 13 residues. Per germline, CDR1 SEHNR and CDR2 FQNEAQ (reference sequence). The V end was cut by 5 bases, the J end by 8 bases, with 15 bases between. As DNA, the CDR3 is TGTGCCAGCAGCCCGCAGTCGCAGGAGGGCTACACCTTC. It specifies CASSPQSQEGYTF.